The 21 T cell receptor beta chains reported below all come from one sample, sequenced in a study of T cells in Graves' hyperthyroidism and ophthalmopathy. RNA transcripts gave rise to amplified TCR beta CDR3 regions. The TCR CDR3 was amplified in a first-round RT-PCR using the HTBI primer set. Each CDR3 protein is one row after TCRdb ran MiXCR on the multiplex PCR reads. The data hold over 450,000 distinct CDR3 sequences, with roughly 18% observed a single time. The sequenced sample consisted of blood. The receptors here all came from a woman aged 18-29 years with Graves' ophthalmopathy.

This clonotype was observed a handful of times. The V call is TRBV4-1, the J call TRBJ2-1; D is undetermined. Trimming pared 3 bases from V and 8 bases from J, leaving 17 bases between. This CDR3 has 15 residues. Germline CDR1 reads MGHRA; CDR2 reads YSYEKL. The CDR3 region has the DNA TGCGCCAGCAGCCAGCCTGTGGCCCGAGGCCATGAGCAGTTCTTC. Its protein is CASSQPVARGHEQFF.

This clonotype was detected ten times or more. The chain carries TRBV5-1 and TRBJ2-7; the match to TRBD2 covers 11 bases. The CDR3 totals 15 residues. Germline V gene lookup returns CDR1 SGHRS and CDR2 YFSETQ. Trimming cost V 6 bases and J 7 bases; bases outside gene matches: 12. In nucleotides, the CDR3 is TGCGCCAGCACCTATACTAGCGGGAGACTAGAAGAGCAGTACTTC. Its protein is CASTYTSGRLEEQYF.

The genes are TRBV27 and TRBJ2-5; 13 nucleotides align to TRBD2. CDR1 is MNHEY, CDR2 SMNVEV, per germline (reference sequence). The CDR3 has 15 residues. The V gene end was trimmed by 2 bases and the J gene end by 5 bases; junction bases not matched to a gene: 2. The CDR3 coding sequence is TGTGCCAGCAGTTTAGGACTAGCGGGAGTGGAGACCCAGTACTTC. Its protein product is CASSLGLAGVETQYF.

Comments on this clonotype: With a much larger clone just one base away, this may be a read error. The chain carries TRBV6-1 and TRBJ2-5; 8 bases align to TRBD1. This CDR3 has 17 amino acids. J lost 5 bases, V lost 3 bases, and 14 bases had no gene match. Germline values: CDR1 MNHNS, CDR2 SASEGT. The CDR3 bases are TGTGCCAGCAGTGAGTCGATGGACAGGGAACGTGTGGAGACCCAGTACTTC. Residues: CASSESMDRERVETQYF.

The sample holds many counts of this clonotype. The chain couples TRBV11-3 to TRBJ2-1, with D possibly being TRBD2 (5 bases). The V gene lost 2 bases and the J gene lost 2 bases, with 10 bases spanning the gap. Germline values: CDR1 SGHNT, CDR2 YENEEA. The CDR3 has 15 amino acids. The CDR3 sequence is CASSLSGDPYNEQFF. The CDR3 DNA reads TGTGCCAGCAGCTTATCCGGGGATCCCTACAATGAGCAGTTCTTC.

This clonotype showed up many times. The CDR3 here is CASSPGPPGANNQPQHF. The CDR3, as DNA: TGTGCCAGCTCACCAGGCCCCCCGGGGGCAAACAATCAGCCCCAGCATTTT. This sequence joins TRBV18 and TRBJ1-5, with D possibly TRBD1 on 6 matching bases. This CDR3 spans 17 amino acids. Germline CDR1 KGHSH, CDR2 LQKENI. V lost 2 bases and J 3 bases, leaving 17 bases between the germline ends.

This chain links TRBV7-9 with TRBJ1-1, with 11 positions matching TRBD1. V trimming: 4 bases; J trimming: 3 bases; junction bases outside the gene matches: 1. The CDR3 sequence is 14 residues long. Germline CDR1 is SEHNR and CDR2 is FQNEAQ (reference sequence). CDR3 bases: TGTGCCAGCAGCTGGACAGGGGGCTACACTGAAGCTTTCTTT. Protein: CASSWTGGYTEAFF. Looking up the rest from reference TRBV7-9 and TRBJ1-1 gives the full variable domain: DTGVSQNPRHKITKRGQNVTFRCDPISEHNRLYWYRQTLGQGPEFLTYFQNEAQLEKSRLLSDRFSAERPKGSFSTLEIQRTEQGDSAMYLCASSWTGGYTEAFFGQGTRLTVV.

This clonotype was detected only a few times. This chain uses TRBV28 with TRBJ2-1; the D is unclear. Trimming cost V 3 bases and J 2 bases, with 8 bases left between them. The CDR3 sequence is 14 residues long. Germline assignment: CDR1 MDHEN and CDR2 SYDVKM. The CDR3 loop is CASSFRRAYNEQFF. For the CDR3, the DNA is TGTGCCAGCAGTTTTCGACGGGCCTACAATGAGCAGTTCTTC. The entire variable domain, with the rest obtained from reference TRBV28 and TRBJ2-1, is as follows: DVKVTQSSRYLVKRTGEKVFLECVQDMDHENMFWYRQDPGLGLRLIYFSYDVKMKEKGDIPEGYSVSREKKERFSLILESASTNQTSMYLCASSFRRAYNEQFFGPGTRLTVL.

The CDR3 is CASSYGQASGNTIYF. Here the CDR3 DNA reads TGTGCCAGCAGTTACGGACAGGCATCCGGAAACACCATATATTTT. This rearrangement joins TRBV6-2 or TRBV6-3 to TRBJ1-3; 7 bases are a match to TRBD1. There are 15 residues in the CDR3. V shed 2 bases, J shed 4 bases, and the junction held 5 bases outside the gene matches. Germline lookup yields CDR1 MNHEY and CDR2 SVGEGT.

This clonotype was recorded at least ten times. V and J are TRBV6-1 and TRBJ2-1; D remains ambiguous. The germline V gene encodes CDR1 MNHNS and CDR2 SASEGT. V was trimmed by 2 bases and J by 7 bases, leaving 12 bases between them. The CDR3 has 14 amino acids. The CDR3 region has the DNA TGTGCCAGCAGTGAATGGTCGCGTAGGAATGAGCAGTTCTTC. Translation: CASSEWSRRNEQFF.

The CDR3 DNA follows: TGTGCCAGTAGTATAGGAGACTCCGGGACAGAGCAGTTCTTC. It yields the protein CASSIGDSGTEQFF. The chain combines TRBV19 with TRBJ2-1; perhaps TRBD1 as D (6 bases). In germline, CDR1 is LNHDA, CDR2 SQIVND (reference sequence). The length of the CDR3 is 14 residues. Trimming removed 1 base at V and 10 bases at J, with 14 bases between.

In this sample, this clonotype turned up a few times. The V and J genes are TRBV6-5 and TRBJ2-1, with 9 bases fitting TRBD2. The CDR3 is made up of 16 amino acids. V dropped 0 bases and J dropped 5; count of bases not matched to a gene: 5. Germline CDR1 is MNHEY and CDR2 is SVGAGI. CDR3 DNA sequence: TGTGCCAGCAGTTACTCGCTAGCGGGGATAAACAATGAGCAGTTCTTC. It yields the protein CASSYSLAGINNEQFF.

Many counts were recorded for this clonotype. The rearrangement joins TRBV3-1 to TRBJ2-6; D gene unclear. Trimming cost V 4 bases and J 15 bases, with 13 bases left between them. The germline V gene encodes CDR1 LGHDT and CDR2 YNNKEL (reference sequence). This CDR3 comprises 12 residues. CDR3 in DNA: TGTGCCAGCAGCCCTGACGACCTGAACCTGACTTTC. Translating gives CASSPDDLNLTF.

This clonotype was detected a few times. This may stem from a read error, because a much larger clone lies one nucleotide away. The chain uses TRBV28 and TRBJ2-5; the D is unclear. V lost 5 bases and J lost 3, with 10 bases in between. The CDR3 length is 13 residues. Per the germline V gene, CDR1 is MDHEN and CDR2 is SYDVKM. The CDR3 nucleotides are TGTGCCAGCAGTGGCGGCTCGAAAGAGACCCAGTACTTC. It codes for CASSGGSKETQYF.

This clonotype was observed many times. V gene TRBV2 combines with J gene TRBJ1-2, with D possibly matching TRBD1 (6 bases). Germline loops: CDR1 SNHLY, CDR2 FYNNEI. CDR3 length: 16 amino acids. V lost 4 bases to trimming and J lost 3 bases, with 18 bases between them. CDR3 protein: CASSGLEGGSDYGYTF. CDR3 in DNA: TGTGCCAGCAGTGGATTAGAAGGGGGGTCGGACTATGGCTACACCTTC.

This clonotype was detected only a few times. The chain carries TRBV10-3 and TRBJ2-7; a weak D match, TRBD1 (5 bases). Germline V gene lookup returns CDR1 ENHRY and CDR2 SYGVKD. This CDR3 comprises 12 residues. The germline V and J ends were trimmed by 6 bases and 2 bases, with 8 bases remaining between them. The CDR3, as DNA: TGTGCCATCAGGGACAAGACCTACGAGCAGTACTTC. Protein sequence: CAIRDKTYEQYF.

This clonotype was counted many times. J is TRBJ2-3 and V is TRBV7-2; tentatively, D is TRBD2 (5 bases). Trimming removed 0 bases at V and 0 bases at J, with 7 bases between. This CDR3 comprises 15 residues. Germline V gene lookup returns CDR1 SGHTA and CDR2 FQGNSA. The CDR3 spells CASSLASGSTDTQYF. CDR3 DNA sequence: TGTGCCAGCAGCTTAGCTTCGGGGAGCACAGATACGCAGTATTTT. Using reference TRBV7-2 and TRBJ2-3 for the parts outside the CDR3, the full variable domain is GAGVSQSPSNKVTEKGKDVELRCDPISGHTALYWYRQSLGQGLEFLIYFQGNSAPDKSGLPSDRFSAERTGGSVSTLTIQRTQQEDSAVYLCASSLASGSTDTQYFGPGTRLTVL.

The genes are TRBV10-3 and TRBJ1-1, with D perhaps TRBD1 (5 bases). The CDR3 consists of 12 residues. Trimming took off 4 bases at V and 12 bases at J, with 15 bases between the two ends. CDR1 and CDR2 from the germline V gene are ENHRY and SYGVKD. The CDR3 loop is CAISALGRTTFF. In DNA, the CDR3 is TGTGCCATCAGTGCACTGGGCAGGACAACTTTCTTT.

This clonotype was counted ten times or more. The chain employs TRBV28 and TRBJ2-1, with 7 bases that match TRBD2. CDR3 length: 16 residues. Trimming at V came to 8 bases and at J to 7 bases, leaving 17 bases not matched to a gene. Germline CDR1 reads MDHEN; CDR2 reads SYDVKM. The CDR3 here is CASALSRAGVLNEQFF. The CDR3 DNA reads TGTGCCAGCGCCCTTAGTCGGGCGGGAGTTCTGAATGAGCAGTTCTTC.

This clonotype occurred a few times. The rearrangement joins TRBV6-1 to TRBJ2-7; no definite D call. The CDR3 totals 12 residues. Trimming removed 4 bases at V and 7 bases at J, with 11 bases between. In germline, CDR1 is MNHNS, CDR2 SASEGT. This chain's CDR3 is CASSGATREQYF. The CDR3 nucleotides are TGTGCCAGCAGTGGAGCGACCCGGGAGCAGTACTTC.

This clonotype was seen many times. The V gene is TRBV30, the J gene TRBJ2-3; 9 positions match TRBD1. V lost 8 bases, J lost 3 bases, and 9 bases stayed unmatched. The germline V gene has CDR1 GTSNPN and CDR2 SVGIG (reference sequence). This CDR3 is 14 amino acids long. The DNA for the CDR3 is TGTGCCCGACTTGATGGACAGGGGACAGATACGCAGTATTTT. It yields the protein CARLDGQGTDTQYF.